This T cell receptor (beta chain) appears in the sequencing data of a study of T cell responses to AZD1222 COVID-19 vaccine (dated by TCRdb to the early 2020s). As for the study more broadly: AZD1222 recipients given second doses at about 4 weeks or at about 12 weeks were pooled, since spike-specific TCR depth and breadth were not found to differ between the two schedules. A total of roughly 240 trial participants underwent TCR sequencing, of whom some 210 received two doses of AZD1222 and about 26 received two doses of the MenACWY control vaccine. Trial participants were enrolled into age subgroups of 18-55, 56-69 and 70-plus years, which contained around 140, 26 and 57 TCR-sequenced participants, respectively.

The CDR3 regions of human TCRbeta chains were analyzed by immunosequencing. As for how the authors treated the data: Repertoire TCRs were checked for matches against a reference library of SARS-CoV-2-specific TCRs that had been generated using the MIRA antigen-specificity platform. Breadth was defined as the fraction of unique TCRs that were SARS-CoV-2-associated, and depth was defined as the fraction of total T cells that were SARS-CoV-2-associated. Using the MIRA data, every spike-specific TCR was mapped to the spike region that the TCR reacted to and assigned to either a CD4 or a CD8 class. Log10-transformed breadth and depth values were compared by one-way ANOVA with Sidak's multiple comparisons tests. As stored in TCRdb, this immuneACCESS dataset retains in-frame rearrangements with V and J assigned. A fraction of the clones does not appear; measured against another copy, unresolved V genes explain less than half of the discrepancy, and the remainder lacks a known reason. For V, J and clone size, that table is used; D and trimming come from the DNA. A total of 60,000 to 80,000 clones appear in this sample, less than 90% of them only once. Jointly, the top ten make up roughly 19% of the sample.

On the study overall, not on this receptor specifically: Conclusions about previously exposed vaccinees are limited because only six or seven AZD1222 recipients were SARS-CoV-2 seropositive at baseline. Vaccine-associated CD4 TCRs spanned the whole spike protein, with dominant responses in regions 160-218 and 743-854. Most participants were white British and females outnumbered males, and the authors suggested that clonal diversity may have been underestimated. Spike-specific TCR breadth and depth rose significantly after two AZD1222 doses compared with day 0 and with MenACWY recipients. Because no samples from the day 14 peak response were available, repertoires could be characterized only after the peak T cell response. Reportedly, close to half of the unique spike-specific TCRs recognized epitopes lying outside the regions that are mutated in the B.1.351 and B.1.1.7 variants. The 56-69-year group was small, and its depth increase did not reach significance, likely because of low power.

Taken with the paper, the label for time point translates to: baseline before first vaccination. The vaccinee samples were drawn from two UK trials, COV001 and COV002, one of which was a single-blind randomized controlled phase 2/3 trial testing AZD1222 (ChAdOx1 nCoV-19) in healthy adults. For TCRbeta chain sequencing, PBMC samples from trial participants were taken at day 0 and at day 28 after the second dose. The table lists this clone with a count of one. Its antigen specificity is not known. Per-base qualities were not stored, and no clone one base away is much larger. The TCR originated in an adult in good health. This sample comprised peripheral blood, obtained on day 0 of AZD1222 vaccination.

The sequence in DNA is TGTGCCAGCAGCGGATTAGGGGGCGTGAACACCGGGGAGCTGTTTTTT. Its translation reads: CASSGLGGVNTGELFF. The V and J segments used are TRBV25-1 and TRBJ2-2, with TRBD1 identical over 7 junction bases. Here V drops 6 bases and J drops 1 base, and the junction holds 8 bases not matched to any gene. Reading the germline V gene gives CDR1 MGHDK and CDR2 SYGVNS. The cysteine opens and the phenylalanine closes a CDR3 of 16 amino acids. Solely the CDR3 DNA is kept, with 48 bases framed from the first base.